The rows below give T cell receptor beta chains drawn from one sample of a study of shared clonotypes between healthy human individuals. TCRdb's copy holds only in-frame clones and misses some; the assay was immunoSEQ multiplex PCR. This sample has 2 million or so clones, with approximately 95% found just once. Sequencing input: naive CD8+ T cells sorted from blood. The receptors derive from a man between 18 and 35 years old in good health. CDR3s include the opening cysteine and the closing phenylalanine or tryptophan. The D gene is left open where the match is weak.

V	J	D	DNA	CDR3
TRBV19	TRBJ2-6	-	TGTGCCAGTCAGAACGGGGCCAACGTCCTGACTTTC	CASQNGANVLTF
TRBV2	TRBJ2-3	TRBD2	TGTGCCAGCAGTGAAGGGACTAGCGGGAGTCGGAATACGCAGTATTTT	CASSEGTSGSRNTQYF
TRBV18	TRBJ2-7	TRBD2	TGTGCCAGCTCACGCGGACTAGCGGACTTCTCCTACGAGCAGTACTTC	CASSRGLADFSYEQYF
TRBV5-1	TRBJ1-2	-	TGCGCCAGCAGCTCCGGCGACGGTAGCGGCTACACCTTC	CASSSGDGSGYTF
TRBV5-1	TRBJ1-2	-	TGCGCCAGCAGCGGGACGGCTTGGCTAGGCTACACCTTC	CASSGTAWLGYTF
TRBV5-6	TRBJ2-7	-	TGTGCCAGCAGCTCTAGCCACGAGCAGTACTTC	CASSSSHEQYF
TRBV6-5	TRBJ2-7	-	TGTGCCAGCAGTTACGCGGAGGGGGGATACGAGCAGTACTTC	CASSYAEGGYEQYF
TRBV7-8	TRBJ2-2	-	TGTGCCAGCAGCCTACGGGGGGCAAACACCGGGGAGCTGTTTTTT	CASSLRGANTGELFF
TRBV4-1	TRBJ1-1	-	TGCGCCAGCAGCCTGAGACAGGCCCTGAACACTGAAGCTTTCTTT	CASSLRQALNTEAFF
TRBV5-1	TRBJ2-7	TRBD1	TGCGCCAGCAGCTTCCCCGGACAGGGTTTCCACGAGCAGTACTTC	CASSFPGQGFHEQYF
TRBV30	TRBJ2-2	-	TGTGCCTGGAGTGTTGGGTACACCGGGGAGCTGTTTTTT	CAWSVGYTGELFF
TRBV30	TRBJ2-7	-	TGTGCCTGGAGTTACGAGAGCTCCTACGAGCAGTACTTC	CAWSYESSYEQYF
TRBV13	TRBJ2-7	-	TGTGCCAGCAGCGCCGGGTCGCAACCCTACGAGCAGTACTTC	CASSAGSQPYEQYF
TRBV10-3	TRBJ1-1	-	TGTGCCATCAGTAATGAGTGGGACTCTGAAGCTTTCTTT	CAISNEWDSEAFF
TRBV5-1	TRBJ2-7	-	TGCGCCAGCAGGCCGGACAGTTGGGACGAGCAGTACTTC	CASRPDSWDEQYF